A single sample gave rise to the 9 T cell receptor beta chains below, sequenced in a study of T-cell reconstitution after alpha-beta-depleted transplantation in children. During its preparation, the TCRbeta library received unique molecular identifiers. TCRdb used MiXCR to reprocess the PCR reads, holding one entry per CDR3 protein. The repertoire holds hundreds of thousands of distinct CDR3 sequences, with about 12% as singletons. Sequencing used PBMCs, obtained before TCRalphabeta/CD19-depleted stem cell transplant. All receptors come from a girl aged 2-9 years with congenital amegakaryocytic thrombocytopenia, due to receive a stem cell transplant.

This clonotype was seen many times. The CDR3 DNA follows: TGCAGTGCTAGCTCCGGGCGGAGCTCCTACGAGCAGTACTTC. It yields the protein CSASSGRSSYEQYF. The rearrangement links TRBV20-1 to TRBJ2-7; D not certain. There are 14 residues in the CDR3. Germline values: CDR1 DFQATT, CDR2 SNEGSKA (reference sequence). The ends were cut back, 3 bases at V and 0 bases at J, with 12 bases in the middle.

This clonotype occurred many times. The chain joins TRBV5-1 to TRBJ2-1; 11 bases agree with TRBD2. The CDR3 loop spans 15 amino acids. V gave up 4 bases and J gave up 4 bases; unmatched junction bases: 4. Germline lookup yields CDR1 SGHRS and CDR2 YFSETQ. The CDR3 sequence is CASSGRLAGYNEQFF. The CDR3 coding sequence is TGCGCCAGCAGCGGTAGACTAGCGGGGTACAATGAGCAGTTCTTC.

V usage is TRBV29-1 and J usage is TRBJ2-1; 9 positions agree with TRBD2. Trimming took 3 bases from V and 3 from J; bases not matched to a gene: 3. The CDR3 sequence is 14 residues long. CDR1 and CDR2 from the germline V gene are SQVTM and ANQGSEA. CDR3 loop: CSVDASGNYNEQFF. The CDR3 region has the DNA TGCAGCGTTGACGCTAGCGGGAACTACAATGAGCAGTTCTTC.

This clonotype has ten or more counts. The chain uses TRBV5-1 and TRBJ2-2, with 10 nucleotides matching TRBD2. Germline assignment: CDR1 SGHRS and CDR2 YFSETQ. The CDR3 has 16 residues. Losses at the gene ends were 2 bases for V and 5 bases for J; bases not matched to a gene: 6. The CDR3 is CASSLLAGKTTGELFF. Here the CDR3 DNA reads TGCGCCAGCAGCTTACTAGCGGGAAAGACTACCGGGGAGCTGTTTTTT.

In its sample, this clonotype was seen many times. The rearrangement joins TRBV7-2 to TRBJ2-6; D gene uncertain. CDR3 size: 17 residues. V lost 0 bases and J 0 bases, leaving 9 bases between the germline ends. Per the germline V gene, CDR1 is SGHTA and CDR2 is FQGNSA. CDR3 residues: CASSLAVPSSGANVLTF. The DNA of the CDR3 is TGTGCCAGCAGCTTAGCTGTGCCTTCCTCTGGGGCCAACGTCCTGACTTTC.

This clonotype was counted a few times. The chain has TRBV5-1 and TRBJ2-7; no definite D call. This CDR3 contains 15 residues. CDR1 is SGHRS and CDR2 is YFSETQ in the germline V gene. Trimming stripped 0 bases from V and 0 bases from J, with 10 bases between. The CDR3 is CASSLAEISSYEQYF. CDR3 DNA sequence: TGCGCCAGCAGCTTGGCGGAAATAAGCTCCTACGAGCAGTACTTC.

This clonotype was found many times. This chain joins TRBV5-6 and TRBJ2-5, with 8 nucleotides matching TRBD2. V gave up 4 bases and J gave up 9 bases; unmatched junction bases: 5. CDR1 is SGHDT, CDR2 YYEEEE, per germline. The CDR3 extends over 12 amino acids. The CDR3 protein is CASSGLALAQYF. Written as DNA, the CDR3 is TGTGCCAGCAGCGGACTAGCCTTAGCCCAGTACTTC.

The gene calls are TRBV5-5 and TRBJ2-3; possibly TRBD1 for D (6 bases). V lost 2 bases, J lost 6 bases, and 16 bases lay in between. CDR3 length: 15 amino acids. Germline CDR1 is SGHKS and CDR2 is YYEKEE (reference sequence). The chain's CDR3 is CASSLQGPGVDTQYF. The CDR3, as DNA: TGTGCCAGCAGCTTACAGGGCCCCGGGGTGGATACGCAGTATTTT.

In its sample, this clonotype was seen a few times. The chain carries TRBV7-8 and TRBJ1-5; D call uncertain. This CDR3 spans 16 amino acids. Germline-derived CDR1 and CDR2 are SGHVS and FQNEAQ. Trimming took 1 base from V and 0 from J, leaving 10 bases between them. The CDR3 DNA reads TGTGCCAGCAGCTTAGGCCGAATGCCTAGCAATCAGCCCCAGCATTTT. The encoded protein is CASSLGRMPSNQPQHF.